Listed below are T cell receptor beta chains from one sample, sequenced in a study of cytomegalovirus exposure and HLA in healthy donors. Method: immunoSEQ multiplex PCR; TCRdb's copy keeps in-frame clones and lacks some. The data contain some 130,000 clones, roughly 73% of them singletons. Sequences were obtained from PBMCs. The receptors shown here come from a woman between 35 and 50 years old in good health and CMV-seronegative. The CDR3 runs from the conserved cysteine through the conserved F or W. Each record gives: clone size, V gene, D gene, J gene, CDR3 protein, CDR3 DNA. A D gene is named only where the DNA matches it firmly. Size values are once, few and many counts, or a class for expanded clones, and some rows have none.

>NA|TRBV7-2|NA|TRBJ1-5
CASTQGYTSNQPQHF
TGTGCCAGCACCCAGGGCTACACTAGCAATCAGCCCCAGCATTTT
>NA|TRBV10-3|NA|TRBJ1-1
CAISATPFSDRRVGPEAFF
TGTGCCATCAGCGCCACTCCGTTTTCGGACAGACGGGTCGGCCCTGAAGCTTTCTTT
>few|TRBV4-1|TRBD1|TRBJ2-7
CASSQVTGAYEQYF
TGCGCCAGCAGCCAAGTTACAGGGGCCTACGAGCAGTACTTC
>NA|TRBV2|NA|TRBJ2-5
CASSDRGETQYF
TGTGCCAGCAGTGACAGGGGAGAGACCCAGTACTTC
>NA|TRBV6-1|TRBD1|TRBJ2-7
CASSEARGPWSSYEQYF
TGTGCCAGCAGTGAAGCCAGGGGGCCTTGGAGCTCCTACGAGCAGTACTTC
>NA|TRBV6-6|TRBD1|TRBJ1-1
CATTLTGGTEAFF
TGTGCCACCACCCTGACAGGGGGCACTGAAGCTTTCTTT
>NA|TRBV5-6|TRBD2|TRBJ2-5
CASSSIAGVEETQYF
TGTGCCAGCAGCTCAATAGCGGGGGTTGAAGAGACCCAGTACTTC
>NA|TRBV7-6|NA|TRBJ2-1
CASSKKKLTAYNEQFF
TGTGCCAGCAGCAAAAAGAAGCTGACAGCTTACAATGAGCAGTTCTTC
>NA|TRBV7-9|NA|TRBJ2-7
CASSPSTGSYEQYF
TGTGCCAGCAGCCCATCGACAGGAAGCTACGAGCAGTACTTC
>NA|TRBV2|NA|TRBJ2-5
CASSEGRGGETQYF
TGTGCCAGCAGTGAAGGGAGGGGGGGGGAGACCCAGTACTTC
>NA|TRBV7-2|TRBD1|TRBJ1-3
CASSFRQGSPSGSGNTIYF
TGTGCCAGCAGCTTTCGACAGGGAAGCCCCTCGGGCTCTGGAAACACCATATATTTT
>NA|TRBV2|NA|TRBJ1-1
CASSEAAAEQTEAFF
TGTGCCAGCAGTGAAGCGGCGGCGGAACAAACTGAAGCTTTCTTT
>NA|TRBV27|NA|TRBJ1-2
CASSLYISDYGYTF
TGTGCCAGCAGTTTATATATCTCGGACTATGGCTACACCTTC
>few|TRBV18|NA|TRBJ1-1
CASSGGIRNTEAFF
TGTGCCAGCTCAGGAGGGATAAGAAACACTGAAGCTTTCTTT
>NA|TRBV5-4|TRBD1|TRBJ2-7
CASSQGTGTAYEQYF
TGTGCCAGCAGCCAAGGGACAGGGACCGCCTACGAGCAGTACTTC
>NA|TRBV5-6|NA|TRBJ2-1
CASSSPPLDEQFF
TGTGCCAGCAGCTCCCCCCCCCTAGATGAGCAGTTCTTC
>NA|TRBV5-4|NA|TRBJ1-2
CASSLDLQGNGYTF
TGTGCCAGCAGCTTGGATCTTCAGGGGAATGGCTACACCTTC
>NA|TRBV28|NA|TRBJ1-5
CASSFRGWRQPQHF
TGTGCCAGCAGTTTCAGGGGTTGGAGGCAGCCCCAGCATTTT
>NA|TRBV16|TRBD1|TRBJ2-7
CASSQSGQPAYEQYF
TGTGCCAGCAGCCAATCGGGACAGCCGGCCTACGAGCAGTACTTC
>once|TRBV18|NA|TRBJ1-2
CASSPSTGGSNYGYTF
TGTGCCAGCTCACCGTCGACGGGGGGATCTAACTATGGCTACACCTTC
>NA|TRBV27|TRBD1|TRBJ1-2
CASSPGTGNYGYTF
TGTGCCAGCAGTCCCGGGACAGGGAACTATGGCTACACCTTC
>NA|TRBV9|NA|TRBJ1-3
CASSQTGSGNTIYF
TGTGCCAGCAGCCAGACAGGCTCTGGAAACACCATATATTTT